This T cell receptor beta chain came from a study of Ad26.COV2.S vaccination and SARS-CoV-2 variants. Study conclusions and caveats: Substantial breadth was reported for post-vaccination spike-specific CD8+ and CD4+ T cells. Vaccine recipients posted higher spike-specific TCR breadth than their placebo counterparts.

Only in-frame clones appear in the TCRdb table, and some are missing; sequencing was by immunoSEQ multiplex PCR. The sample carries about 350,000 clones, around 90% recorded once. Comment on this clone: Its cognate antigen is unknown.

Described treatment: 19 received Ad26.COV2.S at low or high dose, single or two shots; about 5 received placebo; per-sample allocation not given. Day 63 following the first vaccine or placebo injection was when the samples were taken. The V gene lost 1 base and the J gene lost 5 bases, with 6 bases spanning the gap. The CDR3 is 13 residues long. Germline V gene lookup returns CDR1 LGHNA and CDR2 YNFKEQ. The receptor comes from a person between 18 and 60 years old who received the Ad26.COV2.S COVID-19 vaccine or a placebo. This rearrangement joins TRBV4-2 to TRBJ1-5; D uncertain. The specimen comprised peripheral blood, sampled in a trial of Ad26.COV2.S vaccine versus placebo. The CDR3 DNA reads TGTGCCAGCAGCCAAGGGCAAGATCAGCCCCAGCATTTT. Translating it yields CASSQGQDQPQHF.